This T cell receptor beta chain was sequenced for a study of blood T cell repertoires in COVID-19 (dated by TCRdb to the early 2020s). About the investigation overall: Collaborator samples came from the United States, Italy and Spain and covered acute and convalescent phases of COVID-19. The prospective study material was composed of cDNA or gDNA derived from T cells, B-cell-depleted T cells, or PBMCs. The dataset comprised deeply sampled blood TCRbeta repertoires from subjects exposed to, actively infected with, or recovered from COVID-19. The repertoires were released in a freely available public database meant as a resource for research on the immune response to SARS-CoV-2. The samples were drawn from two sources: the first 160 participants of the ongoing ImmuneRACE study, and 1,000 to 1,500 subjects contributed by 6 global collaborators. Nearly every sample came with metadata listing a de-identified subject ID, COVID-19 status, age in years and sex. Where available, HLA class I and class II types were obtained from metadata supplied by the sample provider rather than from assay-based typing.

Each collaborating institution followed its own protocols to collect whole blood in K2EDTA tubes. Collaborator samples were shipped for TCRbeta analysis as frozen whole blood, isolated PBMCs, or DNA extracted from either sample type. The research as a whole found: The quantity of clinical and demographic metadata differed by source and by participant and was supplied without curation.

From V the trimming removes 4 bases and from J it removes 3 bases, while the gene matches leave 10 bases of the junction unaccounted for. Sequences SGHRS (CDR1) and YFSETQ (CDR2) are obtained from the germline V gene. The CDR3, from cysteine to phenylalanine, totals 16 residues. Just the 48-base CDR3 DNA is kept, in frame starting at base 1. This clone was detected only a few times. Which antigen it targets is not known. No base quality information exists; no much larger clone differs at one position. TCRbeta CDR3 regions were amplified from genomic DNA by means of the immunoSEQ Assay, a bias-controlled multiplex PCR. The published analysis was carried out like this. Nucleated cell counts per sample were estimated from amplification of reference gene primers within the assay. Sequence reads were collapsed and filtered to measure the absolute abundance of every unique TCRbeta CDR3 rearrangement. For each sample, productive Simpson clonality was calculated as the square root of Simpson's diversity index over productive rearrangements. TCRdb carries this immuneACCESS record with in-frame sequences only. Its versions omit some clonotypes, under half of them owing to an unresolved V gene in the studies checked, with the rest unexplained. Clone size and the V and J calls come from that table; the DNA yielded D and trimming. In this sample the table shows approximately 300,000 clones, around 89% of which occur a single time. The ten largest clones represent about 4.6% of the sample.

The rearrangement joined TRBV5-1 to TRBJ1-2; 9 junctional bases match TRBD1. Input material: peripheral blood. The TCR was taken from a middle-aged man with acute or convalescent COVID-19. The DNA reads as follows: TGCGCCAGCAGCAAGGGACAGGGTGCGGGTGACTATGGCTACACCTTC. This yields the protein CASSKGQGAGDYGYTF.